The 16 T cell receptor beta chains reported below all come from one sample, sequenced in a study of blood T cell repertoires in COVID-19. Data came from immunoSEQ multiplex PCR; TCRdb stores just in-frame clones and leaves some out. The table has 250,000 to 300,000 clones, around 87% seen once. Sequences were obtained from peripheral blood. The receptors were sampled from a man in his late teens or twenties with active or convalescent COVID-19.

The CDR3 DNA reads TGCGCCAGCAGTGAAGCGGGAGGGCCTGCTGAGCAGTTCTTC. Its translation is CASSEAGGPAEQFF. The chain couples TRBV10-2 to TRBJ2-1; 10 positions match TRBD2. The CDR3 length is 14 residues. Germline V gene lookup returns CDR1 WSHSY and CDR2 SAAADI. V was clipped by 3 bases and J by 9 bases; unmatched bases: 5.

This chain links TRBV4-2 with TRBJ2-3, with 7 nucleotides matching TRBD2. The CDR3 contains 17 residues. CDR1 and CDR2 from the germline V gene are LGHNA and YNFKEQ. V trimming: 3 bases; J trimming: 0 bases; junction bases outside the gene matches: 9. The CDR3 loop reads CASSQDPSGSSTDTQYF. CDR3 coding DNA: TGTGCCAGCAGCCAGGACCCTAGCGGATCTAGCACAGATACGCAGTATTTT.

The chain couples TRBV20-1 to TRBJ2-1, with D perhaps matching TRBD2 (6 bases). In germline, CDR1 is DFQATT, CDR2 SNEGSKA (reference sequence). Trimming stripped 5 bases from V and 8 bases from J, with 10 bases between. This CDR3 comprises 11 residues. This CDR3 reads CSALVADEQFF. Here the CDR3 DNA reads TGCAGTGCTTTAGTAGCGGATGAGCAGTTCTTC.

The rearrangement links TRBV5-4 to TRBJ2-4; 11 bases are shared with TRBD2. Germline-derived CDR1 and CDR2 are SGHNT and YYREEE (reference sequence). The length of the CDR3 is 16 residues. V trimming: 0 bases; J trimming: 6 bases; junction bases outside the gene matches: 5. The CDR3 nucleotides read TGTGCCAGCAGCTTGGAGGGGGGGACTAGCGGAAACATTCAGTACTTC. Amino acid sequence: CASSLEGGTSGNIQYF.

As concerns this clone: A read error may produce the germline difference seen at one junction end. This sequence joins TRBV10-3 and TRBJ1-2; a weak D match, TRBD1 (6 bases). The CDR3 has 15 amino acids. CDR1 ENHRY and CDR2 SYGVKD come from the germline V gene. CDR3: CTISESTGAQNGYTF. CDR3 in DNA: TGTACCATCAGTGAGTCGACAGGCGCACAGAATGGCTACACCTTC.

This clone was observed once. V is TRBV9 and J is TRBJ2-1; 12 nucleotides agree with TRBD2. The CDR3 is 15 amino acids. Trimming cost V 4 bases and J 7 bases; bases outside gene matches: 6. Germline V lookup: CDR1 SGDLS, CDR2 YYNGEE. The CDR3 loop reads CASSPLAGGWNEQFF. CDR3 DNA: TGTGCCAGCAGCCCACTAGCGGGAGGATGGAATGAGCAGTTCTTC.

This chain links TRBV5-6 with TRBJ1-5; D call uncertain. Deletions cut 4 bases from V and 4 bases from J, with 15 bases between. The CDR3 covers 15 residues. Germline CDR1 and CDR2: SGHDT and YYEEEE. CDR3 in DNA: TGTGCCAGCAGCCGAGGTGTGGGTCTGAATCAGCCCCAGCATTTT. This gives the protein CASSRGVGLNQPQHF.

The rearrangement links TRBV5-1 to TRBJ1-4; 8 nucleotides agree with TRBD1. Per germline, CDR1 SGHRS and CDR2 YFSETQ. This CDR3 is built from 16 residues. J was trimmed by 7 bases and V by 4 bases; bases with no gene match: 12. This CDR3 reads CASSPQPPGTGEKLFF. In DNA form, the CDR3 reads TGCGCCAGCAGCCCTCAGCCCCCCGGGACAGGTGAAAAACTGTTTTTT.

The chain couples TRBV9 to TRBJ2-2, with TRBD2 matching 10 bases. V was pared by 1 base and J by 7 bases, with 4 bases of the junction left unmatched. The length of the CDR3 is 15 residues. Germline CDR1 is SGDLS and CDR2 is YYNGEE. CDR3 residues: CASSVRTSGNGELFF. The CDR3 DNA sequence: TGTGCCAGCAGCGTAAGAACTAGCGGGAACGGGGAGCTGTTTTTT.

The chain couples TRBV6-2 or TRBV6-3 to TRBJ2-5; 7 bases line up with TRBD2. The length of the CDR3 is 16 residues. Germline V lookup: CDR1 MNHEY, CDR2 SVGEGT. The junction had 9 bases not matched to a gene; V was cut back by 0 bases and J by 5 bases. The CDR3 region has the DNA TGTGCCAGCAGTTACTCCCAGGGAGGGCCGGAGGAGACCCAGTACTTC. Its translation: CASSYSQGGPEETQYF.

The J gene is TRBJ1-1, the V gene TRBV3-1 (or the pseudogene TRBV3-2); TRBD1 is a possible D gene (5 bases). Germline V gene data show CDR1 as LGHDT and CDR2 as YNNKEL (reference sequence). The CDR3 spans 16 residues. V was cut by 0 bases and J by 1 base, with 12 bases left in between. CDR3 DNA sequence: TGTGCCAGCAGCCAAGATATGACGGGGGGGAACACTGAAGCTTTCTTT. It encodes CASSQDMTGGNTEAFF.

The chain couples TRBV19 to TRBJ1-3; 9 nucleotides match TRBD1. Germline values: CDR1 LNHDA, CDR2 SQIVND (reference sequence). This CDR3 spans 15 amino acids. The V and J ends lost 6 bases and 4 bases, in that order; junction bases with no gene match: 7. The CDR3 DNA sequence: TGTGCCAGTAGCCGTCCCGGGACAGGGGGAAACACCATATATTTT. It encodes CASSRPGTGGNTIYF.

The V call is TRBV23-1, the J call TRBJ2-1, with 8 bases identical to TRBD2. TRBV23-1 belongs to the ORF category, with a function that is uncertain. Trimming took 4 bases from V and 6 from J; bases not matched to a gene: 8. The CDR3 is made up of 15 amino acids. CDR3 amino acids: CASSRGSGNSNEQFF. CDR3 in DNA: TGCGCCAGCAGTCGAGGTAGCGGGAATTCCAATGAGCAGTTCTTC.

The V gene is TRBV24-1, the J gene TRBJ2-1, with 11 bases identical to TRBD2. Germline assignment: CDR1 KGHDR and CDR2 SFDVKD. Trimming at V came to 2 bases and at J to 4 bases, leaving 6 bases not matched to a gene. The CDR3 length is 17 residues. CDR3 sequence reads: CATSDSSGTSGYNEQFF. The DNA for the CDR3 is TGTGCCACCAGTGATTCATCCGGGACTAGCGGATACAATGAGCAGTTCTTC.

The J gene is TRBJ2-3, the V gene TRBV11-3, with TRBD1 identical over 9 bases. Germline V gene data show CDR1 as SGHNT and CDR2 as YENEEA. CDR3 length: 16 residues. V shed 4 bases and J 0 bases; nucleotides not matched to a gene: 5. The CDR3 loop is CASSSGQGGSTDTQYF. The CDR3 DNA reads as TGTGCCAGCAGCTCGGGACAGGGCGGGAGCACAGATACGCAGTATTTT.

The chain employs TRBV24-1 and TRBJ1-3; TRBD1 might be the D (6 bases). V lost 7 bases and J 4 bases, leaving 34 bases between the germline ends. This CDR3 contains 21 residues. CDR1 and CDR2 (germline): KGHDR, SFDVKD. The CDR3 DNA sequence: TGTGCCACCAGGTTCAAAATCGGACAGTTTCGGGAATTGGTGTCGGGAAACACCATATATTTT. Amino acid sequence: CATRFKIGQFRELVSGNTIYF.